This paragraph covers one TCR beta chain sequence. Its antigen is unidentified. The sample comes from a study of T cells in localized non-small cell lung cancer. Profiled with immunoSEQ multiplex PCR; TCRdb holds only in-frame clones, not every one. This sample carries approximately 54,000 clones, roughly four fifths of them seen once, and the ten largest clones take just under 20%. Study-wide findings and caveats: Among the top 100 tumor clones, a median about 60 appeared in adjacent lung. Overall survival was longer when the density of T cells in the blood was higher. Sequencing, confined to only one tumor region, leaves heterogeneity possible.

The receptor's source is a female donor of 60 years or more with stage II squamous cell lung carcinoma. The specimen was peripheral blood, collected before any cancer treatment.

CDR3 loop: CASSFSLGGRTNTEAFF. The CDR3 DNA reads as TGTGCCAGCAGCTTTAGTTTGGGGGGACGGACGAACACTGAAGCTTTCTTT. This rearrangement joins TRBV11-2 to TRBJ1-1; possible D gene TRBD1, 5 bases. Trimming cost V 3 bases and J 1 base, with 18 bases left between them. From germline, CDR1 is SGHAT and CDR2 FQNNGV. This CDR3 contains 17 residues.